These 5 T cell receptor beta chains were all obtained from the same sample, sequenced in a study of identical twins (dated by TCRdb to the mid-2010s). Library preparation was by 5' RACE. The listed sequencing device is Illumina HiSeq 2000. The public sequencing data were trimmed at Q25 with fastp and processed into clonotypes with MiXCR by TCRdb, which kept only in-frame beta chains. A single entry per CDR3 protein holds the most common genes and DNA from its merged rows. This sample lists fewer than 250,000 distinct CDR3 sequences; approximately 8% were detected once. The top ten clonotypes cover over 5% of the sample. The sample also formed part of further work on yellow fever vaccine responses in identical twins.

Sequenced: CD8+ T cells sorted from blood. The receptors originated from a woman aged 18-29 years in good health.

The chain uses TRBV20-1 and TRBJ2-1, with D possibly being TRBD2 (6 bases). CDR3 length: 17 amino acids. Trimming left V 0 bases short and J 3 bases short, with 18 bases between. Germline V gene sequence: CDR1 DFQATT, CDR2 SNEGSKA (reference sequence). The CDR3 sequence is CSARDPGEPDYYNEQFF. The CDR3 region has the DNA TGCAGTGCTAGAGATCCGGGGGAGCCTGATTACTACAATGAGCAGTTCTTC.

This clonotype has a handful of counts. V usage is TRBV6-5 and J usage is TRBJ2-7; TRBD2 matches at 10 bases. Germline values: CDR1 MNHEY, CDR2 SVGAGI. The V gene end was trimmed by 2 bases and the J gene end by 5 bases; junction bases not matched to a gene: 6. The CDR3 totals 15 residues. The CDR3 reads CASSYEPSGSHEQYF. CDR3 sequence (DNA): TGTGCCAGCAGTTACGAGCCTAGCGGGAGCCACGAGCAGTACTTC.

This clonotype was detected many times. The gene calls are TRBV4-1 and TRBJ1-2; D gene uncertain. Trimming took off 4 bases at V and 3 bases at J, with 12 bases between the two ends. This CDR3 has 14 amino acids. Germline V CDR1 and CDR2: MGHRA, YSYEKL. This CDR3 reads CASSPRRKDYGYTF. The CDR3 bases are TGCGCCAGCAGCCCCAGGAGGAAGGACTATGGCTACACCTTC.

The rearrangement links TRBV13 to TRBJ2-5; D perhaps matches TRBD1 (6 bases). The CDR3 loop spans 15 amino acids. In germline, CDR1 is PRHDT, CDR2 FYEKMQ (reference sequence). Trimming cost V 1 base and J 2 bases, with 11 bases left between them. The CDR3: CASSLDGQGQETQYF. CDR3 coding DNA: TGTGCCAGCAGCTTAGACGGGCAGGGGCAAGAGACCCAGTACTTC.

The sample holds many counts of this clonotype. This chain links TRBV28 with TRBJ2-2; D assignment may be TRBD1 or TRBD2 (6 bases each). Germline V gene sequence: CDR1 MDHEN, CDR2 SYDVKM. The CDR3 is 16 residues long. Trimming left V 5 bases short and J 4 bases short, with 17 bases between. In nucleotides, the CDR3 is TGTGCCAGCAGTCCACCCAGCGGAGGGGGCACCGGGGAGCTGTTTTTT. It is translated as CASSPPSGGGTGELFF.